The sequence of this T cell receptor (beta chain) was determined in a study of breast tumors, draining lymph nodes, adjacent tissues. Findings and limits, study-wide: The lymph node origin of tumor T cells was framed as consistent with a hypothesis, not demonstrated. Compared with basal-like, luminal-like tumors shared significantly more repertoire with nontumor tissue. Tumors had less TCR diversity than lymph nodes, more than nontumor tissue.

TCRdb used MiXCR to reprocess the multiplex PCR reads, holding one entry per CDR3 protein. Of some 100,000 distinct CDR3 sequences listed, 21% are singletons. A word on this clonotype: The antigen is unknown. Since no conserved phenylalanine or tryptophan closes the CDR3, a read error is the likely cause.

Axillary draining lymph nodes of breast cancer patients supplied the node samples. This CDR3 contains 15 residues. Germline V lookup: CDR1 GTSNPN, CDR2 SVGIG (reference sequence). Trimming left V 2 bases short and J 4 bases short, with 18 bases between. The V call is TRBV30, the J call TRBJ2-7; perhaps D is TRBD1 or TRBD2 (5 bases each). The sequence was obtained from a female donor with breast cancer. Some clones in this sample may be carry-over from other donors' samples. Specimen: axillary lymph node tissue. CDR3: CAWSTPGPSGYEQYL. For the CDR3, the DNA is TGTGCCTGGAGTACACCGGGACCGTCCGGATACGAGCAGTACCTC.